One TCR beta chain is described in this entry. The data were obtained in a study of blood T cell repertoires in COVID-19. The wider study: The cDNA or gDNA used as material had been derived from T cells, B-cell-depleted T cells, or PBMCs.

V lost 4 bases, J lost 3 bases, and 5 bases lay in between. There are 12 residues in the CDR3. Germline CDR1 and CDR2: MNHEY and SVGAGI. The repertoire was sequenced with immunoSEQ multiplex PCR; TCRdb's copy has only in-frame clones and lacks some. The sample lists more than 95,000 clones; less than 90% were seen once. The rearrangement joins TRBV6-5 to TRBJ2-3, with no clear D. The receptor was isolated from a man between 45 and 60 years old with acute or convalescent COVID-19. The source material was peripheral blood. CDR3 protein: CASSSMTDTQYF. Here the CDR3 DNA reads TGTGCCAGCAGTTCCATGACAGATACGCAGTATTTT.